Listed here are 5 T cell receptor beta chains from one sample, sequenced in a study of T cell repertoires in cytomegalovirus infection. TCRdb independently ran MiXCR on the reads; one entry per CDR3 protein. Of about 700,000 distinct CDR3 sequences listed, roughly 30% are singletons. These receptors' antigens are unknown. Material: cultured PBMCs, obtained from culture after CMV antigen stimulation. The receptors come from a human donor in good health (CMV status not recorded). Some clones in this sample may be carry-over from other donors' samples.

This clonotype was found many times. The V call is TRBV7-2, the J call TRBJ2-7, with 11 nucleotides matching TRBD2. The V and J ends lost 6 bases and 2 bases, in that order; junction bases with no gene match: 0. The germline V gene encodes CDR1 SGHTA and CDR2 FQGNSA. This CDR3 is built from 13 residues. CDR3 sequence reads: CASRGLAAYEQYF. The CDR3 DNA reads TGTGCCAGCAGGGGACTAGCGGCCTACGAGCAGTACTTC.

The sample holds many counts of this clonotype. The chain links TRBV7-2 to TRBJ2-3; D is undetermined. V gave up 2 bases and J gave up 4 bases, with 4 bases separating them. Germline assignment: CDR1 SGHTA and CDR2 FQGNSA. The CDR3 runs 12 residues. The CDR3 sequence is CASSLFPDTQYF. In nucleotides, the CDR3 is TGTGCCAGCAGCTTATTCCCAGATACGCAGTATTTT.

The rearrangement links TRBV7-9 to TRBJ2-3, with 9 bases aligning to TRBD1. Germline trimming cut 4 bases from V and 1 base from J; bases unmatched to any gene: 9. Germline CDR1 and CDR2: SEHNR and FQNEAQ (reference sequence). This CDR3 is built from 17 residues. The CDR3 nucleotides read TGTGCCAGCAGCTCTAGGGACAGGGTCCCTGGCACAGATACGCAGTATTTT. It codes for CASSSRDRVPGTDTQYF.

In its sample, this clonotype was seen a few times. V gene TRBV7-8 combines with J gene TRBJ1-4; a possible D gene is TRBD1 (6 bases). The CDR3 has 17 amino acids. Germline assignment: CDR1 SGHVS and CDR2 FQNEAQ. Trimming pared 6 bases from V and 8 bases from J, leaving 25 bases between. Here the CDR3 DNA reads TGTGCCAGCAGTCCTACTTTCATCGGGGTTCAGGGGGAAAAACTGTTTTTT. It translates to CASSPTFIGVQGEKLFF.

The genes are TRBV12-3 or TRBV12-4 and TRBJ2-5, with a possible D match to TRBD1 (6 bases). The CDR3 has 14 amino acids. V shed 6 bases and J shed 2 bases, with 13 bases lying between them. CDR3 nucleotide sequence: TGTGCCAGCAGCCAACAGGGTAATCAAGAGACCCAGTACTTC. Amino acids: CASSQQGNQETQYF.